Listed below are T cell receptor beta chains from one sample, sequenced in a study of blood T cell repertoires in COVID-19. Using immunoSEQ multiplex PCR, the repertoire was profiled, and TCRdb retains in-frame clones only, with some absent. The sample carries some 180,000 clones, approximately 83% recorded once. The sequencing input was peripheral blood. Receptors were obtained from a woman between 35 and 50 years old with COVID-19, enrolled during active disease. Both conserved end residues are part of each CDR3. Fields, in order: J gene, D gene, clone size, V gene, CDR3 protein, CDR3 DNA. The D gene is left open where the match is weak. Clone size is not always given. Where it is, it says once, few, many or a class for expanded clones.

>TRBJ2-3|TRBD1|once|TRBV5-8
CASSSGNTGGLVDTQYF
TGTGCCAGCAGCAGCGGTAATACAGGGGGCTTGGTAGATACGCAGTATTTT
>TRBJ1-2|-|few|TRBV4-2
CASTPEGRGGGYTF
TGTGCCAGCACCCCCGAGGGGCGCGGGGGTGGCTACACCTTC
>TRBJ1-3|TRBD1|-|TRBV2
CASSDRGYTIYF
TGTGCCAGCAGTGACAGGGGGTACACCATATATTTT
>TRBJ2-5|TRBD1|-|TRBV5-6
CASSLERTGGQQETQYF
TGTGCCAGCAGCTTGGAACGGACAGGGGGCCAACAAGAGACCCAGTACTTC
>TRBJ2-3|-|-|TRBV2
CASKDLNTDTQYF
TGTGCCAGCAAGGACTTAAACACAGATACGCAGTATTTT
>TRBJ1-2|-|-|TRBV6-6
CASSLKPGIPYGYTF
TGTGCCAGCAGTTTAAAGCCCGGGATCCCCTATGGCTACACCTTC
>TRBJ2-7|-|-|TRBV19
CASSISTGSEEQYF
TGTGCCAGTAGTATTAGTACAGGGTCGGAGGAGCAGTACTTC
>TRBJ1-1|TRBD1|-|TRBV10-1
CASTDAGGEAFF
TGCGCCAGCACTGATGCAGGGGGAGAAGCTTTCTTT
>TRBJ1-1|-|-|TRBV10-1
CASSGGLINTEAFF
TGCGCCAGCAGCGGGGGACTAATTAACACTGAAGCTTTCTTT
>TRBJ2-5|TRBD2|-|TRBV27
CASSLRGGQREIGETQYF
TGTGCCAGCAGTTTAAGGGGCGGCCAGCGGGAGATCGGGGAGACCCAGTACTTC
>TRBJ1-5|-|once|TRBV11-1
CASSLTGQSNQPQHF
TGTGCCAGCAGCCTAACAGGACAGAGCAATCAGCCCCAGCATTTT
>TRBJ2-3|TRBD2|-|TRBV2
CASRKLAGTSTDTQYF
TGTGCCAGCAGGAAACTAGCGGGCACTAGCACAGATACGCAGTATTTT
>TRBJ2-7|TRBD1|-|TRBV27
CASSLDRQGPYEQYF
TGTGCCAGCAGCTTGGACCGACAGGGGCCCTACGAGCAGTACTTC
>TRBJ1-5|TRBD1|-|TRBV19
CASSNTGDSNQPQHF
TGTGCCAGTAGTAACACAGGGGACTCGAATCAGCCCCAGCATTTT
>TRBJ1-4|TRBD1|-|TRBV27
CASSTGTGYEKLFF
TGTGCCAGCAGTACCGGGACAGGGTATGAAAAACTGTTTTTT
>TRBJ1-5|-|-|TRBV18
CASSPGRDGQPQHF
TGTGCCAGCTCACCAGGGCGGGACGGTCAGCCCCAGCATTTT